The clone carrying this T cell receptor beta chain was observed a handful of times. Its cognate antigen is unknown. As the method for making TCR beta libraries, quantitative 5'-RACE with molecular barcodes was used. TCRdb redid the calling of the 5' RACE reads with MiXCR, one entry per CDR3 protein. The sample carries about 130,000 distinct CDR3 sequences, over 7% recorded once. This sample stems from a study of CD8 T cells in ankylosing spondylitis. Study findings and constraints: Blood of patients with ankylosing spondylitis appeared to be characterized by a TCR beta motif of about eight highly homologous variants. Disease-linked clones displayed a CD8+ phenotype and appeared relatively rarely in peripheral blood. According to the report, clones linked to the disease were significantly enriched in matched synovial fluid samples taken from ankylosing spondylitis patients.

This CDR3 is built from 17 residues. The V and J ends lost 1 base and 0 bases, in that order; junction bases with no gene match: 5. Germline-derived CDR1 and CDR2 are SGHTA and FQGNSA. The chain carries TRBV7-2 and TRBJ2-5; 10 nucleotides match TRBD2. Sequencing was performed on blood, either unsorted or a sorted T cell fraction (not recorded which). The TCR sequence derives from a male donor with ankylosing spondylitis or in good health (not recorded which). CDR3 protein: CASSLVAGGPNQETQYF. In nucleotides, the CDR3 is TGTGCCAGCAGCTTAGTAGCGGGAGGACCCAACCAAGAGACCCAGTACTTC. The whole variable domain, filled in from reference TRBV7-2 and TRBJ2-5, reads GAGVSQSPSNKVTEKGKDVELRCDPISGHTALYWYRQSLGQGLEFLIYFQGNSAPDKSGLPSDRFSAERTGGSVSTLTIQRTQQEDSAVYLCASSLVAGGPNQETQYFGPGTRLLVL.